Shown below are 14 T cell receptor beta chains from a single sample sequenced in a study of human T cells and chemical hapten exposure. The time point: patch test 3, about 24 weeks after DPC sensitization. Indicated treatment: therapeutic diphenylcyclopropenone sensitization with weekly scalp DPC. TCRdb passed the RACE reads through MiXCR, listing each CDR3 protein once. The profile shows over 75,000 distinct CDR3 sequences, approximately 10% of them singletons. The sample in question was whole blood, obtained in connection with sensitization to the hapten diphenylcyclopropenone (DPC). The receptors were gathered from a woman in her twenties or thirties with alopecia areata. Some clones in this sample may be carry-over from other donors' samples.

This chain links TRBV5-5 with TRBJ1-3, with 8 positions matching TRBD1. The germline V gene encodes CDR1 SGHKS and CDR2 YYEKEE (reference sequence). V dropped 4 bases and J dropped 4; count of bases not matched to a gene: 7. The CDR3 has 15 amino acids. Here the CDR3 reads CASSQGTGAGNTIYF. The DNA for the CDR3 is TGTGCCAGCAGCCAAGGGACAGGTGCCGGAAACACCATATATTTT.

The CDR3, as DNA: TGTGCCAGCACTCTAGGACAGCAAAAGACCCAGTACTTC. Translating it yields CASTLGQQKTQYF. V and J are TRBV2 and TRBJ2-5, with D possibly TRBD1 on 6 matching bases. V shed 7 bases and J shed 6 bases, with 15 bases lying between them. Germline CDR1 SNHLY, CDR2 FYNNEI. The CDR3 has 13 residues.

This clonotype has just a few counts. This sequence joins TRBV11-2 and TRBJ2-7; 13 nucleotides match TRBD2. CDR3 length: 16 residues. Per the germline V gene, CDR1 is SGHAT and CDR2 is FQNNGV. Losses at the gene ends were 6 bases for V and 5 bases for J; bases not matched to a gene: 10. This chain's CDR3 is CASSRLAGGPADEQYF. Written as DNA, the CDR3 is TGTGCCAGCAGTCGACTAGCGGGAGGCCCAGCGGACGAGCAGTACTTC.

The chain couples TRBV28 to TRBJ2-2; D is unresolved. Trimming removed 7 bases from V and 6 bases from J, with 12 bases in between. The CDR3 loop spans 13 amino acids. Germline V gene data show CDR1 as MDHEN and CDR2 as SYDVKM. The CDR3 sequence: CASNYIEAGELFF. Written as DNA, the CDR3 is TGTGCCAGCAACTATATAGAAGCCGGGGAGCTGTTTTTT.

The chain joins TRBV6-2 or TRBV6-3 to TRBJ2-3; D remains ambiguous. V shed 7 bases and J shed 7 bases, with 9 bases lying between them. Germline V lookup: CDR1 MNHEY, CDR2 SVGEGT. The CDR3 runs 11 residues. The CDR3 region is CASNGGYTQYF. Written as DNA, the CDR3 is TGTGCCAGCAATGGCGGATATACGCAGTATTTT.

This clonotype was picked up many times. The CDR3 DNA is TGCGCCAGCAGCTTGGCGGGACTGGGAAACTACAATGAGCAGTTCTTC. Translating it yields CASSLAGLGNYNEQFF. The J gene is TRBJ2-1, the V gene TRBV5-1; D might be TRBD2 (6 bases). V lost 0 bases and J lost 3, with 13 bases in between. Germline CDR1 SGHRS, CDR2 YFSETQ. The CDR3 runs to 16 residues.

The chain recombines TRBV6-1 with TRBJ1-5; 11 positions match TRBD1. Trimming removed 6 bases from V and 6 bases from J; junction bases left unmatched: 4. Germline V gives CDR1 MNHNS, CDR2 SASEGT. This CDR3 spans 14 amino acids. The CDR3 region has the DNA TGTGCCAGCAGGACCGGGACAGGGGGTCAGCCCCAGCATTTT. This gives the protein CASRTGTGGQPQHF.

This clonotype was recorded many times. The chain uses TRBV7-2 and TRBJ2-5; 9 nucleotides align to TRBD2. The CDR3 covers 18 residues. Germline V gives CDR1 SGHTA, CDR2 FQGNSA. V lost 5 bases and J lost 0; bases outside the gene matches: 13. This CDR3 reads CASSPRLTSGSYQETQYF. CDR3 nucleotide sequence: TGTGCCAGCAGCCCCCGGTTGACTAGCGGCTCCTACCAAGAGACCCAGTACTTC.

A few counts support this clonotype. The rearrangement links TRBV7-2 to TRBJ1-4; no clear D gene. Germline CDR1 reads SGHTA; CDR2 reads FQGNSA. This CDR3 contains 15 residues. The V gene lost 2 bases and the J gene lost 3 bases, with 10 bases spanning the gap. DNA for the CDR3: TGTGCCAGCAGCTTATGGTCCAGGCCTAATGAAAAACTGTTTTTT. Amino acids: CASSLWSRPNEKLFF.

This clonotype has just a few counts. The V call is TRBV18, the J call TRBJ1-5; no firm D call. CDR1 KGHSH and CDR2 LQKENI come from the germline V gene. This CDR3 region has 15 residues. The germline V and J ends were trimmed by 3 bases and 0 bases, with 9 bases remaining between them. For the CDR3, the DNA is TGTGCCAGCTCACCCACGAGCAGTAGCAATCAGCCCCAGCATTTT. This codes for CASSPTSSSNQPQHF.

This clonotype was detected many times. The CDR3 DNA is TGTGCCATCGGGGGGAGCACAGATACGCAGTATTTT. Its protein product is CAIGGSTDTQYF. This chain uses TRBV10-3 with TRBJ2-3; D may be TRBD2 (6 bases). Trimming took off 8 bases at V and 0 bases at J, with 6 bases between the two ends. From germline, CDR1 is ENHRY and CDR2 SYGVKD. This CDR3 contains 12 residues.

This clonotype was observed at least ten times. CDR3 loop: CASSHFEGGYGYTF. The CDR3, as DNA: TGTGCCAGCAGCCATTTCGAGGGCGGATATGGCTACACCTTC. J is TRBJ1-2 and V is TRBV3-1; D gene ambiguous. This CDR3 is built from 14 residues. The germline V gene has CDR1 LGHDT and CDR2 YNNKEL (reference sequence). The V and J ends lost 3 bases and 5 bases respectively, with 13 bases between them.

The genes are TRBV10-3 and TRBJ1-6; tentative D call: TRBD1 (5 bases). Per germline, CDR1 ENHRY and CDR2 SYGVKD. The ends were cut back, 5 bases at V and 7 bases at J, with 9 bases in the middle. There are 13 residues in the CDR3. Here the CDR3 reads CAISPDRNSPLHF. CDR3 DNA: TGTGCCATCAGTCCTGACAGAAATTCACCCCTCCACTTT.

In regard to this clonotype: A much larger clonotype is one base distant, so this may be a read error. The chain uses TRBV18 and TRBJ2-2, with 14 bases identical to TRBD2. The CDR3 loop spans 18 amino acids. Germline lookup yields CDR1 KGHSH and CDR2 LQKENI. In DNA form, the CDR3 reads TGTGCCAGCTCACCACCGGGACTAGCGGGAGTAGGCACCGGGAAGCTGTTTTTT. Protein product: CASSPPGLAGVGTGKLFF.